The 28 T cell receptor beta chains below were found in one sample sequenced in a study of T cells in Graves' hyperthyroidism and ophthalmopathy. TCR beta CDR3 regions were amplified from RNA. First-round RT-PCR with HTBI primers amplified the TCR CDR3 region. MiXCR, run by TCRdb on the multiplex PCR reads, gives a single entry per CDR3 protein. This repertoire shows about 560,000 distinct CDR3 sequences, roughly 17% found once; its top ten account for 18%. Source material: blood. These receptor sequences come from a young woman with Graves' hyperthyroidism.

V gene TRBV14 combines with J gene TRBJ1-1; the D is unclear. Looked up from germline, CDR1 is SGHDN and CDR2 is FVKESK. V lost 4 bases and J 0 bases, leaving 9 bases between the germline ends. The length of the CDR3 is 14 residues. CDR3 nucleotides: TGTGCCAGCAGCCGATGGCCGATGAACACTGAAGCTTTCTTT. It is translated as CASSRWPMNTEAFF.

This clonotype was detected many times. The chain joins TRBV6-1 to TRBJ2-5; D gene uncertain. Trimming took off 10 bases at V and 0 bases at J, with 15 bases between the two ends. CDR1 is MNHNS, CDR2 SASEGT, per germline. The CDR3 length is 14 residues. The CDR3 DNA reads TGTGCCACCCCTAAGGCCGGAGACCAAGAGACCCAGTACTTC. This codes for CATPKAGDQETQYF.

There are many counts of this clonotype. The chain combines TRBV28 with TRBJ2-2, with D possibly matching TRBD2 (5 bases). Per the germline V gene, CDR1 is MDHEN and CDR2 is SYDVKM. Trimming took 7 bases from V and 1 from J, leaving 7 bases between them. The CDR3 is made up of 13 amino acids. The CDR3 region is CASIGVNTGELFF. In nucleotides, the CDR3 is TGTGCCAGCATCGGGGTGAACACCGGGGAGCTGTTTTTT.

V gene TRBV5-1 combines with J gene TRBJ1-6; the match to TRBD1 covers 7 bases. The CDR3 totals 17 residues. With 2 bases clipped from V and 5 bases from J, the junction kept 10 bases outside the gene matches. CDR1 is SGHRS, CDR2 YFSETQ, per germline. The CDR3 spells CASSFDRDRGNNSPLHF. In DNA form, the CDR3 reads TGCGCCAGCAGCTTTGATCGGGACAGAGGAAATAATTCACCCCTCCACTTT.

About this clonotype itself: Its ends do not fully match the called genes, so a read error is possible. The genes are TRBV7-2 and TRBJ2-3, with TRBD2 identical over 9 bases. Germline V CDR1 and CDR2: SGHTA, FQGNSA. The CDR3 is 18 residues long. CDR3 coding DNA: TGTGCCAGCGGCTTAAGGGCGGGGGGGCCCCTTATGTCAGATACGCAGTATTTT. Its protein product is CASGLRAGGPLMSDTQYF.

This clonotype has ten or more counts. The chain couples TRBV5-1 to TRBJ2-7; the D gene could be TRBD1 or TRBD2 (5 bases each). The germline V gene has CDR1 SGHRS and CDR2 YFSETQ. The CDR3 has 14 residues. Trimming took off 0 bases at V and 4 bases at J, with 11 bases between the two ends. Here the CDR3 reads CASSLDGARYEQYF. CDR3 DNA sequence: TGCGCCAGCAGCTTGGACGGGGCCCGATACGAGCAGTACTTC.

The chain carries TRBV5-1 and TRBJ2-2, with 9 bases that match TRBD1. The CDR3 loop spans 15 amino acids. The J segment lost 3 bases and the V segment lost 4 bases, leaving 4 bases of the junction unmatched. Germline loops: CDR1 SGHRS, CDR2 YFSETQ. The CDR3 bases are TGCGCCAGCAGCGGGGGACAGGGTTACACCGGGGAGCTGTTTTTT. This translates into CASSGGQGYTGELFF.

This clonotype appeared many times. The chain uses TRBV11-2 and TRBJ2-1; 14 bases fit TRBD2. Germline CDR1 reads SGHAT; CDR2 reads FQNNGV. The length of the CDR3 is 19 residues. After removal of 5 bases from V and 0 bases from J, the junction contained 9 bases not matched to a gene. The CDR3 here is CASSGGLAGGRGSYNEQFF. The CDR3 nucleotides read TGTGCCAGCAGCGGAGGACTAGCGGGAGGCCGGGGCTCCTACAATGAGCAGTTCTTC. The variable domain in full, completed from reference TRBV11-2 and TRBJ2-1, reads EAGVAQSPRYKIIEKRQSVAFWCNPISGHATLYWYQQILGQGPKLLIQFQNNGVVDDSQLPKDRFSAERLKGVDSTLKIQPAKLEDSAVYLCASSGGLAGGRGSYNEQFFGPGTRLTVL.

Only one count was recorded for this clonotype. Here the CDR3 reads CASSGSRGYNEQFF. CDR3 DNA sequence: TGTGCCAGTAGTGGGTCTCGGGGGTACAATGAGCAGTTCTTC. The rearrangement links TRBV19 to TRBJ2-1; D might be TRBD2 (6 bases). Germline V gives CDR1 LNHDA, CDR2 SQIVND (reference sequence). There are 14 residues in the CDR3. The V and J ends lost 5 bases and 4 bases respectively, with 12 bases between them.

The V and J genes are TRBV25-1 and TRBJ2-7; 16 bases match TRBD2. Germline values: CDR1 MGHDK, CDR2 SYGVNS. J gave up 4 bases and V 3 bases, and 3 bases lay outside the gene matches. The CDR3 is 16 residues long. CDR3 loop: CASSDPGLAGGYEQYF. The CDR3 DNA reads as TGTGCCAGCAGTGATCCGGGACTAGCGGGAGGGTACGAGCAGTACTTC.

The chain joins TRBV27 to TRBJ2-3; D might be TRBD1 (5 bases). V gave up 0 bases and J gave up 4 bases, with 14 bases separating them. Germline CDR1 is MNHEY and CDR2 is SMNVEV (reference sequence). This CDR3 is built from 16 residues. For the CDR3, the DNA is TGTGCCAGCAGTTTATCGGCGCAGGGATCTCCAGATACGCAGTATTTT. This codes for CASSLSAQGSPDTQYF.

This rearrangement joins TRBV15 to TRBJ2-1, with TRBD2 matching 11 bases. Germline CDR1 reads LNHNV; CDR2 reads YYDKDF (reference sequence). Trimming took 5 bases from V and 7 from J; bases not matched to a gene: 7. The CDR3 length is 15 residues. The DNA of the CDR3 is TGTGCCACCAGCGGAAAGGTAGCGGGAGGGAATGAGCAGTTCTTC. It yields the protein CATSGKVAGGNEQFF.

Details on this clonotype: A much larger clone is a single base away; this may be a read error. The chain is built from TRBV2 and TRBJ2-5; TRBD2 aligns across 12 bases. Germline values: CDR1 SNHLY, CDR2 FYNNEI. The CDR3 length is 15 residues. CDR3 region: CASTRLAGVQETRYF. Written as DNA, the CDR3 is TGTGCCAGCACCAGACTAGCGGGAGTACAAGAGACCCGGTACTTC.

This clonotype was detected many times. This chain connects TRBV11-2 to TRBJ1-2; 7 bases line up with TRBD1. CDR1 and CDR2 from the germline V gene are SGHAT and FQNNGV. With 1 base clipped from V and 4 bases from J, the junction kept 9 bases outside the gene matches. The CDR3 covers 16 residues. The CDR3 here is CASSLAPGQGVYGYTF. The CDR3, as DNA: TGTGCCAGCAGCTTAGCCCCCGGGCAGGGGGTCTATGGCTACACCTTC. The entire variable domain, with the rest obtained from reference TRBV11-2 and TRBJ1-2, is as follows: EAGVAQSPRYKIIEKRQSVAFWCNPISGHATLYWYQQILGQGPKLLIQFQNNGVVDDSQLPKDRFSAERLKGVDSTLKIQPAKLEDSAVYLCASSLAPGQGVYGYTFGSGTRLTVV.

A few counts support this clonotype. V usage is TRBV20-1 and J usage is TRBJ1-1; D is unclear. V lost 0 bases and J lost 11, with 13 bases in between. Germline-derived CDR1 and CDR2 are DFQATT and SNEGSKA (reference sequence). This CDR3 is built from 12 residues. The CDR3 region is CSARDYRAGAFF. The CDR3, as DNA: TGCAGTGCTAGAGATTATCGGGCCGGGGCTTTCTTT.

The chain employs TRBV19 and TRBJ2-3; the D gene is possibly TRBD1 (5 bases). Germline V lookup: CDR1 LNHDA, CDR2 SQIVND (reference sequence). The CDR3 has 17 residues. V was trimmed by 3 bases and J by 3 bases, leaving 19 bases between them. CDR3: CASSICRAPSCTDTQYF. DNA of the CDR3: TGTGCCAGTAGTATCTGCAGGGCCCCATCCTGTACAGATACGCAGTATTTT.

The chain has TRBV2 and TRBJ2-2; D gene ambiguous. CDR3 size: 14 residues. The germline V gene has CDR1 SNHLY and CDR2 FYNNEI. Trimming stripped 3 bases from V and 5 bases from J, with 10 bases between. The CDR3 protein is CASSDGDDTGELFF. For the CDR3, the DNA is TGTGCCAGCAGTGACGGCGACGATACCGGGGAGCTGTTTTTT.

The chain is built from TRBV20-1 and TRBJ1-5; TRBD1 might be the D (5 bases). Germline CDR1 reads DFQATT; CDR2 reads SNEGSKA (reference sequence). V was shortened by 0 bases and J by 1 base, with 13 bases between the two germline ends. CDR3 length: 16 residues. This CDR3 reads CSARDLGPSSNQPQHF. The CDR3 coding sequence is TGCAGTGCTAGAGATCTGGGGCCCTCGAGCAATCAGCCCCAGCATTTT.

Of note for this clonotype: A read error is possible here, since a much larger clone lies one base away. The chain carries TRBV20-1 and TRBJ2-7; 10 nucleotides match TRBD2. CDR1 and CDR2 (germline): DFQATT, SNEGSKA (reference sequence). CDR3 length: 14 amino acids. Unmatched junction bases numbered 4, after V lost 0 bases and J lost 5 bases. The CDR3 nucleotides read TGCAGTGCTAGAGATGGGACTAGCGTCCACGAGCAGTACTTC. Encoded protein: CSARDGTSVHEQYF.

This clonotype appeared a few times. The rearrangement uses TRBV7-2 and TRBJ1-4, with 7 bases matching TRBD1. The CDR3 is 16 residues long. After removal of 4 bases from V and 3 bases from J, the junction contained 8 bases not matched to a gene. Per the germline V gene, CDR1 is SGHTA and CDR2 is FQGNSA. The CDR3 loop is CASSSTGTVANEKLFF. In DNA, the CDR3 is TGTGCCAGCAGCTCCACAGGGACAGTGGCTAATGAAAAACTGTTTTTT.

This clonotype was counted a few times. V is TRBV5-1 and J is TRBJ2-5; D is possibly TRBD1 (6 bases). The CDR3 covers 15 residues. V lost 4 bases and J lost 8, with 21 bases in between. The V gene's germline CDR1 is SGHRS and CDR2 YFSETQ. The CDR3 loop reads CASSPTGQSTGTQYF. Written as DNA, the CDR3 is TGCGCCAGCAGCCCGACCGGACAGTCGACGGGAACCCAGTACTTC.

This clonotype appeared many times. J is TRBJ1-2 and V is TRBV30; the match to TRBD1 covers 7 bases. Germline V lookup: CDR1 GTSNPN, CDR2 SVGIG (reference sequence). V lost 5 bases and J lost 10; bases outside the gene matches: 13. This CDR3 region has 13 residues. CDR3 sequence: CAWLTGTARTYTF. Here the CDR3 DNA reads TGTGCCTGGCTTACAGGGACAGCCCGAACCTACACCTTC.

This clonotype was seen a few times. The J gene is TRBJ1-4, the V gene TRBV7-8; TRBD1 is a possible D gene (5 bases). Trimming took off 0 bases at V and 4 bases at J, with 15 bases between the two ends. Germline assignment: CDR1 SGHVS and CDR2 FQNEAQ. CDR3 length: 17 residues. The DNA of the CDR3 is TGTGCCAGCAGCTTAGCTGCGGCAGGGAGGATTAATGAAAAACTGTTTTTT. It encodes CASSLAAAGRINEKLFF. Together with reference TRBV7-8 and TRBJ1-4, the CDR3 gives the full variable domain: GAGVSQSPRYKVAKRGQDVALRCDPISGHVSLFWYQQALGQGPEFLTYFQNEAQLDKSGLPSDRFFAERPEGSVSTLKIQRTQQEDSAVYLCASSLAAAGRINEKLFFGSGTQLSVL.

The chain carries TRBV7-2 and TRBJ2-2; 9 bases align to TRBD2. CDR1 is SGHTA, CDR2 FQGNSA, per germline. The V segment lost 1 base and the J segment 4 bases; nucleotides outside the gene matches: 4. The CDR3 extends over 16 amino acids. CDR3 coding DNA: TGTGCCAGCAGCTTAGTCGGCGGGGGGGCCACCGGGGAGCTGTTTTTT. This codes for CASSLVGGGATGELFF.

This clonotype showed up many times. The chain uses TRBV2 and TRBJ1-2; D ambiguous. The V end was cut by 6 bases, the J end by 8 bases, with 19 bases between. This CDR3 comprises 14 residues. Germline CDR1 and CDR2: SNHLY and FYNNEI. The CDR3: CASSDPRRAGGYTF. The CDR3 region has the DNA TGTGCCAGCAGCGACCCCAGGAGGGCCGGGGGCTACACCTTC.

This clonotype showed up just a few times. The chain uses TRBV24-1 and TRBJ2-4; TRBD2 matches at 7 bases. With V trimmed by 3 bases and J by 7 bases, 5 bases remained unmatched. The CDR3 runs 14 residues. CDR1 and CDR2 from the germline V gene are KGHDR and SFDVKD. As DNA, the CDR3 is TGTGCCACCAGTGATCGGAGTAGCGGGAACATTCAGTACTTC. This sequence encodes CATSDRSSGNIQYF.

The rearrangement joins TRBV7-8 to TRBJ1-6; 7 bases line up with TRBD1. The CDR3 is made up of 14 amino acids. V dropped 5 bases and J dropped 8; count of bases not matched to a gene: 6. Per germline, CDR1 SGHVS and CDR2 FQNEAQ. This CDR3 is CASSPTGADSPLHF. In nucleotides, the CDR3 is TGTGCCAGCAGCCCAACAGGGGCGGATTCACCCCTCCACTTT.

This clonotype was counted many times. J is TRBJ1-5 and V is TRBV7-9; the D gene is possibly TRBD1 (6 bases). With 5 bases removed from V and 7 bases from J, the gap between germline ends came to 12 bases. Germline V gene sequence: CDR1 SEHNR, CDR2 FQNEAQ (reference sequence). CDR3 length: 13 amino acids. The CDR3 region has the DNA TGTGCCAGCAGCCCGGGACAATGGCAGCCCCAGCATTTT. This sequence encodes CASSPGQWQPQHF. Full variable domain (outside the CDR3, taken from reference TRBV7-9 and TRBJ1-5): DTGVSQNPRHKITKRGQNVTFRCDPISEHNRLYWYRQTLGQGPEFLTYFQNEAQLEKSRLLSDRFSAERPKGSFSTLEIQRTEQGDSAMYLCASSPGQWQPQHFGDGTRLSIL.